This TCR beta chain was sequenced in a study of T-cell memory formation after mild COVID-19. From the 5' RACE reads, TCRdb called clonotypes with MiXCR, one entry per CDR3 protein. The table has more than 450,000 distinct CDR3 sequences, over 15% seen once. The J segment lost 6 bases and the V segment lost 6 bases, leaving 10 bases of the junction unmatched. CDR3 length equals 15 residues. This clonotype came up a few times. This clonotype was sampled from an adult woman who had mild COVID-19 (a few samples of this study predate the infection). Cell type and time point are not known. The sequenced sample was PBMCs or a T cell subset sorted from them (not recorded which). The V and J genes are TRBV12-3 or TRBV12-4 and TRBJ2-1; 8 nucleotides match TRBD2. CDR3 in amino acids: CASSGAGAFSNEQFF. The DNA of the CDR3 is TGTGCCAGCAGCGGAGCGGGGGCCTTTAGCAATGAGCAGTTCTTC.